These T cell receptor beta chains were read from a single sample in a study of T cell changes during pregnancy in multiple sclerosis. Clones were read by immunoSEQ multiplex PCR, and TCRdb kept only the in-frame ones, dropping some. The data hold some 97,000 clones, with roughly 92% observed a single time. This specimen was peripheral blood, taken in the second trimester of pregnancy. The receptor set was obtained from a female donor with multiple sclerosis, enrolled in a pregnancy study. CDR3s leave out the opening cysteine and the closing phenylalanine or tryptophan. Only some rows state a clone size, as once, few, many or a class for expanded clones.

size	V	J	CDR3
.	TRBV6-1	TRBJ1-4	ASSGGQLTATNEKLF
.	TRBV6-5	TRBJ1-6	ASSYSRTGRDSPLH
.	TRBV30	TRBJ2-3	AWSVRGTGGLSQY
.	TRBV19	TRBJ1-5	ASNIWDRGLSNQPQH
once	TRBV5-6	TRBJ2-5	ASSFATGFGQETQY
.	TRBV11-2	TRBJ1-6	ASSLDLTGGNSPLH
.	TRBV5-1	TRBJ2-2	ASSWSRLAGGKNTGELF
.	TRBV27	TRBJ1-4	ASSSHRESQKKLF
few	TRBV6-1	TRBJ1-2	ASNGRSYGYT
once	TRBV2	TRBJ2-1	ASRPPGLAGNSSYNEQF
.	TRBV6-6	TRBJ2-3	ASSATGSSDTQY
.	TRBV19	TRBJ2-6	ASSIDRQPGGSGANVLT
.	TRBV18	TRBJ2-3	ASSHRQGSTDTQY
.	TRBV15	TRBJ1-2	ATSRGGRGTLYGYT
.	TRBV5-4	TRBJ2-7	AITPPSGGEQY
.	TRBV7-8	TRBJ2-1	ASSLDPLAASYNEQF
.	TRBV11-2	TRBJ2-7	ASGGRGSGVGGYEQY
.	TRBV5-1	TRBJ1-1	ASTQRSGGTEAF
.	TRBV9	TRBJ2-2	ASSPGQGAFGELF
.	TRBV25-1	TRBJ1-3	ASTAGNTIY
.	TRBV18	TRBJ1-1	ASSPAGALPYTEAF
.	TRBV2	TRBJ1-5	ASTMGAAYSNQPQH
.	TRBV6-1	TRBJ2-7	ASSRSTVPSYEQY
.	TRBV9	TRBJ1-1	ASSASDRGATEAF
.	TRBV5-5	TRBJ2-7	ASSPRLAGDSYEQY
.	TRBV5-5	TRBJ1-5	ASSFRTDGQPQH
.	TRBV15	TRBJ1-5	ATSRSLDQPQH
.	TRBV9	TRBJ1-1	ASRRTEGTEAF
.	TRBV7-2	TRBJ2-2	ASSPRRGATGELF
.	TRBV11-1	TRBJ1-1	ASSLFTGTGNTEAF
.	TRBV9	TRBJ1-5	ASSVEGDGSNQPQH
once	TRBV10-3	TRBJ2-7	AIKALNSHEQY
.	TRBV7-9	TRBJ2-1	ASSQGVGGGEQF
.	TRBV7-2	TRBJ2-1	ASSWAGSGGVNEQF
.	TRBV7-3	TRBJ2-3	ASSFGGYTDTQY
.	TRBV6-1	TRBJ1-1	ASFLQGYTEAF
few	TRBV5-1	TRBJ1-1	ASSGQGPNTEAF
.	TRBV9	TRBJ1-2	ASSAQGQGGYGYT
.	TRBV2	TRBJ2-1	ASSVDRIINEQF
.	TRBV2	TRBJ2-1	ASSYRGNEQF
.	TRBV4-2	TRBJ1-1	ASSQPTGINTEAF
.	TRBV19	TRBJ2-2	ASSMAGVLSGELF
.	TRBV7-9	TRBJ2-7	ASSLVGADTYEQY
.	TRBV30	TRBJ1-3	AWQLAGAGNTIY
.	TRBV7-2	TRBJ1-2	ASSLWTGSVGNYGYT
.	TRBV7-2	TRBJ2-5	ASSLEAVQETQY
.	TRBV19	TRBJ2-5	ASSRVGRGPETQY
.	TRBV6-4	TRBJ2-1	ASSDLAGAYNEQF
.	TRBV5-1	TRBJ2-1	ASSLALADPLYNEQF
.	TRBV19	TRBJ1-4	ASKQGPSNEKLF
.	TRBV7-2	TRBJ1-3	ASSSVGQDTIY
.	TRBV30	TRBJ2-1	AWSVTLRGGNNEQF
.	TRBV19	TRBJ1-2	ASRPFRDRLFYGYT
.	TRBV9	TRBJ2-2	ASSVGLAGGTGELF
once	TRBV21-1	TRBJ1-5	ASSSGGVYPRSNQPQH